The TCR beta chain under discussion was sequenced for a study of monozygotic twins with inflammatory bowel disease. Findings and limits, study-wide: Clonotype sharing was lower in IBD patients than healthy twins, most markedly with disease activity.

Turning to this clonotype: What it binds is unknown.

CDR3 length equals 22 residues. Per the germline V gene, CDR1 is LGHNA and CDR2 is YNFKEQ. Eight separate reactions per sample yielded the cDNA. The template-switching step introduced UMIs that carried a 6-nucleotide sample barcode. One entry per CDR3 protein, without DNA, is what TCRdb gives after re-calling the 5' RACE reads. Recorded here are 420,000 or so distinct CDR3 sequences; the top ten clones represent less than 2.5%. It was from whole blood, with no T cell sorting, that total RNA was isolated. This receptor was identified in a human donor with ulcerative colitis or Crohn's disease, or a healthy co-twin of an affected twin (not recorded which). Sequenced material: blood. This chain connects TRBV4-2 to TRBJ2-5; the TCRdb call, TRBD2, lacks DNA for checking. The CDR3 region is CASSPSPLHGTSGSWGQETQYF.